The rows below give T cell receptor beta chains drawn from one sample of a study of beta chain features in type 1 diabetes. The method was immunoSEQ multiplex PCR; TCRdb's version includes in-frame clones alone and lacks a portion of them. The table lists about 140,000 clones, less than 15% of them singletons. The specimen sequenced was central memory CD4+ T cells from blood. These TCRs come from a man aged 18-30 years with type 1 diabetes. The CDR3 runs from the conserved cysteine through the conserved F or W. The D gene is left open where the match is weak. Part of the rows lack a size; the others show once, few, many or a class for expanded clones.

abundance | j_gene | v_gene | d_gene | CDR3aa | CDR3nt
few | TRBJ1-2 | TRBV29-1 | - | CSLRPIYGYTF | TGCAGCCTTCGACCGATCTATGGCTACACCTTC
few | TRBJ1-2 | TRBV29-1 | TRBD1 | CSAWDRGSYGYTF | TGCAGCGCATGGGACAGGGGATCCTATGGCTACACCTTC
few | TRBJ1-1 | TRBV7-2 | - | CASSLRRALNTEAFF | TGTGCCAGCAGCTTACGGAGGGCCCTGAACACTGAAGCTTTCTTT
many | TRBJ2-7 | TRBV30 | - | CAWKGSYEQYF | TGTGCCTGGAAGGGTTCCTACGAGCAGTACTTC
few | TRBJ1-6 | TRBV6-6 | - | CATEALRSLHF | TGTGCGACCGAGGCCCTTCGGTCCCTCCACTTT
- | TRBJ2-7 | TRBV15 | - | CATSRGGRVIPPEQYF | TGTGCCACCAGCAGAGGGGGCCGAGTAATCCCGCCCGAGCAGTACTTC
- | TRBJ2-3 | TRBV9 | TRBD2 | CASSVVLAGPTDTQYF | TGTGCCAGCAGCGTAGTGCTAGCGGGCCCCACAGATACGCAGTATTTT
few | TRBJ2-2 | TRBV29-1 | - | CSVEDGTFTGELFF | TGCAGCGTTGAAGATGGAACATTCACCGGGGAGCTGTTTTTT
- | TRBJ2-3 | TRBV6-1 | - | CASMTSSTDTQYF | TGTGCCAGCATGACAAGTAGCACAGATACGCAGTATTTT
many | TRBJ2-5 | TRBV7-9 | - | CASGTNREGQETQYF | TGTGCCAGCGGAACTAACAGGGAAGGGCAAGAGACCCAGTACTTC
- | TRBJ2-5 | TRBV7-9 | - | CASSPQGLPTQYF | TGTGCCAGCAGCCCCCAGGGGCTTCCGACCCAGTACTTC
- | TRBJ2-7 | TRBV7-9 | - | CASSLAGGEQYF | TGTGCCAGCAGCTTAGCGGGGGGCGAGCAGTACTTC
- | TRBJ1-1 | TRBV20-1 | - | CSAPKQGNAFF | TGCAGTGCTCCCAAACAGGGTAACGCTTTCTTT
few | TRBJ1-1 | TRBV7-2 | - | CASSVDMNTEAFF | TGTGCCAGCAGTGTAGATATGAACACTGAAGCTTTCTTT
- | TRBJ1-1 | TRBV27 | TRBD1 | CASSLRGRTEAFF | TGTGCCAGCAGTTTGAGGGGGCGCACTGAAGCTTTCTTT
- | TRBJ2-1 | TRBV7-9 | - | CASSSGNYNEQFF | TGTGCCAGCAGCTCCGGGAACTACAATGAGCAGTTCTTC
- | TRBJ1-6 | TRBV15 | - | CATSRPTTGIPRSPLHF | TGTGCCACCAGCAGACCCACAACAGGGATACCTAGGTCACCCCTCCACTTT
many | TRBJ2-3 | TRBV20-1 | - | CSARHTDTQYF | TGCAGTGCTAGACACACAGATACGCAGTATTTT
few | TRBJ2-7 | TRBV29-1 | - | CSVGGHGSYEQYF | TGCAGCGTTGGGGGACACGGATCCTACGAGCAGTACTTC
- | TRBJ1-2 | TRBV7-2 | - | CASSLDSGLSVGYTF | TGTGCCAGCAGCTTAGATTCGGGCTTGTCCGTTGGCTACACCTTC
few | TRBJ1-1 | TRBV5-6 | TRBD1 | CASTTDGTGLNTEAFF | TGTGCCAGCACCACAGATGGGACAGGGTTGAACACTGAAGCTTTCTTT
- | TRBJ1-5 | TRBV30 | - | CAWSLAYNQPQHF | TGTGCCTGGAGTCTGGCATACAATCAGCCCCAGCATTTT
- | TRBJ2-3 | TRBV5-1 | TRBD1 | CASSLAGTGTDTQYF | TGCGCCAGCAGCTTGGCGGGGACAGGCACAGATACGCAGTATTTT
- | TRBJ2-1 | TRBV7-8 | TRBD2 | CASSFRLAGIYNEQFF | TGTGCCAGCAGCTTCCGACTAGCGGGGATTTACAATGAGCAGTTCTTC
few | TRBJ1-2 | TRBV7-2 | - | CASSRDTQGNYGYTF | TGTGCCAGCAGCCGCGATACCCAGGGAAACTATGGCTACACCTTC
few | TRBJ2-7 | TRBV18 | TRBD1 | CASSPSTGGQYEQYF | TGTGCCAGCTCACCCTCGACAGGGGGCCAATACGAGCAGTACTTC
- | TRBJ1-1 | TRBV30 | - | CAWNQEQGSTEAFF | TGTGCCTGGAATCAGGAACAGGGCAGCACTGAAGCTTTCTTT
many | TRBJ2-4 | TRBV5-1 | TRBD1 | CASSPGTGELLTKNIQYF | TGCGCCAGCAGCCCCGGGACAGGGGAGCTTTTGACCAAAAACATTCAGTACTTC
many | TRBJ1-1 | TRBV7-9 | - | CASSPDGTWNTEAFF | TGTGCCAGCAGCCCGGACGGGACATGGAACACTGAAGCTTTCTTT
- | TRBJ1-5 | TRBV5-6 | - | CASSLTVDVGQPQHF | TGTGCCAGCAGCTTGACCGTAGACGTTGGTCAGCCCCAGCATTTT
few | TRBJ2-5 | TRBV27 | - | CASSLDFGAGETQYF | TGTGCCAGCAGTTTGGACTTCGGGGCGGGGGAGACCCAGTACTTC
- | TRBJ2-1 | TRBV9 | - | CASSVESRGRIFF | TGTGCCAGCAGCGTAGAAAGTCGTGGACGGATTTTCTTC
few | TRBJ2-5 | TRBV28 | - | CASSWVDETQYF | TGTGCCAGCAGTTGGGTCGATGAGACCCAGTACTTC
many | TRBJ2-5 | TRBV5-1 | - | CASSSGLSGETQYF | TGCGCCAGCAGCTCTGGACTGTCTGGGGAGACCCAGTACTTC
- | TRBJ1-3 | TRBV6-5 | - | CASSVAVPGNTIYF | TGTGCCAGCAGCGTGGCAGTCCCTGGAAACACCATATATTTT
few | TRBJ2-2 | TRBV4-2 | TRBD2 | CASSQAAGGGHANTGELFF | TGTGCCAGCAGCCAAGCCGCGGGCGGGGGTCACGCGAACACCGGGGAGCTGTTTTTT
- | TRBJ2-7 | TRBV5-6 | - | CASSPRANDYEQYF | TGTGCCAGCAGCCCGCGGGCCAACGACTACGAGCAGTACTTC
few | TRBJ1-6 | TRBV6-5 | TRBD1 | CASSRQGANSPLHF | TGTGCCAGCAGCAGACAGGGGGCTAATTCACCCCTCCACTTT
few | TRBJ1-1 | TRBV19 | - | CASSETGTEAFF | TGTGCCAGTAGTGAAACAGGAACTGAAGCTTTCTTT
few | TRBJ1-1 | TRBV5-4 | - | CASSILDWNTEAFF | TGTGCCAGCAGCATTCTTGACTGGAACACTGAAGCTTTCTTT
few | TRBJ2-7 | TRBV30 | TRBD2 | CAWSLGLSYEQYF | TGTGCCTGGAGTTTGGGACTATCCTACGAGCAGTACTTC
- | TRBJ2-5 | TRBV5-1 | TRBD2 | CASSSTSGGETQYF | TGCGCCAGCAGCTCGACTAGCGGGGGAGAGACCCAGTACTTC
- | TRBJ2-1 | TRBV5-1 | TRBD1 | CASYLDRADEQFF | TGCGCCAGCTACTTAGACAGGGCCGATGAGCAGTTCTTC
once | TRBJ2-1 | TRBV4-1 | TRBD2 | CASSQGETSGASSYNEQFF | TGCGCCAGCAGCCAAGGGGAAACTAGCGGGGCAAGCTCCTACAATGAGCAGTTCTTC